This TCR beta chain appears in the sequencing data of a study of neurological immune-mediated disorders. The study's findings and limits: Expanded clones shared no CDR3 amino acid sequences across subjects, suggesting private repertoires in all groups. Neither clinical nor MRI features were associated with the multiple sclerosis repertoire cluster.

The table lists this clonotype with many counts. As yet, its antigen is unknown. The CDR3 contains 15 residues. V dropped 3 bases and J dropped 2 bases, with 12 bases sitting between them. Template-switch 5'RACE cDNA synthesis added a 10-nucleotide unique molecular identifier. TCRdb re-analysed the 5' RACE reads in MiXCR, keeping a single row per CDR3 protein. The sample has tens of thousands of distinct CDR3 sequences, about 3.5% seen once. Sequencing was performed on PBMCs. The TCR originated in a woman aged 50 to 65 with multiple sclerosis. This chain uses TRBV12-3 or TRBV12-4 with TRBJ2-3, with D perhaps being TRBD1 or TRBD2 (5 bases each). CDR3 nucleotide sequence: TGTGCCAGCAGTTTTCAGACGGGGCCCACAGATACGCAGTATTTT. It encodes CASSFQTGPTDTQYF.